This T cell receptor beta chain came from a study of identical twins. Findings and limits, study-wide: While abundant cord blood beta clonotypes carried fewer insertions, memory repertoires showed no such pattern. Invariant populations such as MAIT and iNKT cells could partly muddle zero-insertion analyses.

A universal primer site arose from template switching, and cDNA bore unique molecular identifiers. Each CDR3 protein is one row after TCRdb ran MiXCR on the 5' RACE reads. The sample consists of 700,000 to 950,000 distinct CDR3 sequences, around 12% of them appearing once. This clonotype was seen only a few times. Its antigen is undetermined. The CDR3 consists of 15 residues. Between the trimmed V and J ends, which lost 0 bases and 7 bases, there was a span of 14 bases. Looked up from germline, CDR1 is SGHRS and CDR2 is YFSETQ. This sample also belongs to another study, concerning yellow fever vaccine responses in identical twins. That study adds: A vaccine T cell response that seemed partly convergent and partly personalized was reported in twins.

The chain couples TRBV5-1 to TRBJ2-1; maybe TRBD2 (5 bases). Sequencing used PBMCs. This receptor was identified in a woman under 30 in good health. CDR3 region: CASSLELAIVNEQFF. Here the CDR3 DNA reads TGCGCCAGCAGCTTGGAGCTAGCCATTGTTAATGAGCAGTTCTTC.